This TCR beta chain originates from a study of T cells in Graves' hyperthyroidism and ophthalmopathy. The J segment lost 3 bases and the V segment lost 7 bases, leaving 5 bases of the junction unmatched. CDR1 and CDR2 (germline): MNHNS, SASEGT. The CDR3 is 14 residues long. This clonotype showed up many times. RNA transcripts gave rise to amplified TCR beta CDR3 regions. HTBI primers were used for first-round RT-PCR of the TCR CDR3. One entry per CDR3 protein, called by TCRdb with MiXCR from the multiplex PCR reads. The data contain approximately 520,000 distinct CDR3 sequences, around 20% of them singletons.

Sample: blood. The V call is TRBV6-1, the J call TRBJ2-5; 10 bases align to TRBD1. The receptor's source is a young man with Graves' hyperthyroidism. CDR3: CASKGQGEEETQYF. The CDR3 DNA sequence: TGTGCCAGCAAAGGACAGGGGGAAGAAGAGACCCAGTACTTC.